This T cell receptor beta chain emerged from a study of blood T cells in healthy people across ages. A sample-barcoded 5' primer and a J-beta primer mix were used in a second PCR of roughly 7 to 11 cycles. Each single sample gave us at least 2.5 million CDR3-containing paired-end reads. TCRdb re-called the 5' RACE reads with MiXCR, one entry per CDR3 protein. The table lists around 500,000 distinct CDR3 sequences, 40% to 55% of them singletons, with 20% to 25% in the top ten. Whole-study results and caveats: A roughly linear fall in TCR beta diversity per million T cells was seen with increasing age.

Donors gave about 10 milliliters of peripheral blood apiece. Total RNA extraction produced at least 6 micrograms (per sample) for the study. In regard to this clonotype: What it binds is not known.

Germline CDR1 KGHSH, CDR2 LQKENI. Trimming at V came to 1 base and at J to 7 bases, leaving 12 bases not matched to a gene. The CDR3 loop spans 19 amino acids. The sample comprised blood. V gene TRBV18 combines with J gene TRBJ2-1, with TRBD2 matching 14 bases. This receptor was obtained from a man older than 75 in good health. The DNA of the CDR3 is TGTGCCAGCTCACCACGAACCCAGACTAGCGGGAGGGTGTGGAATGAGCAGTTCTTC. Protein: CASSPRTQTSGRVWNEQFF.